The T cell receptor beta chain described here comes from a study of CD8+CD57+ T cells in acquired aplastic anemia. CDR3 and TCR beta VDJ profiling relied on a genomic DNA template. Each CDR3 protein is one row after TCRdb ran MiXCR on the reads. The sample has tens of thousands of distinct CDR3 sequences; approximately 51% are singletons. In germline, CDR1 is KGHDR, CDR2 SFDVKD. Trimming removed 5 bases at V and 5 bases at J, with 6 bases between. There are 12 residues in the CDR3. This clonotype was recorded a few times. This rearrangement joins TRBV24-1 to TRBJ2-1, with D unresolved. Sequenced sample: sorted CD4+, CD8+, or CD8+CD57+ T cells (not recorded which) from PBMCs. This receptor was obtained from a human donor in good health, serving as a control. CDR3 nucleotides: TGTGCCACCAGTGCCGCCAACAATGAGCAGTTCTTC. Translation: CATSAANNEQFF.